This T cell receptor beta chain stems from a study of blood T cell repertoires in COVID-19. Study as a whole: Acute and convalescent COVID-19 specimens originated in the United States, Italy and Spain. From T cells, B-cell-depleted T cells, or PBMCs came the material, which was cDNA or gDNA.

Authors' analysis steps: Reference gene primer amplification in the assay estimated nucleated cell counts. Method: immunoSEQ multiplex PCR; TCRdb's copy keeps in-frame clones and lacks some. V and J calls plus clone size are reproduced from that table; the DNA served to infer D and trimming. The sample has around 120,000 clones; about 78% are singletons. The germline CDR1 and CDR2 sequences are LGHNA and YSLEER. The CDR3 extends over 16 amino acids. The V end lost 2 bases, the J end lost 6 bases, and 14 bases lay between the germline ends. The TCR sequence derives from a man between 65 and 85 years old with acute or convalescent COVID-19. This chain links TRBV4-3 with TRBJ1-6; D remains unclear. The material sequenced was peripheral blood. CDR3 sequence: CASSQSPTASNSPLHF. As DNA, the CDR3 is TGCGCCAGCAGCCAATCTCCCACAGCCTCTAATTCACCCCTCCACTTT.